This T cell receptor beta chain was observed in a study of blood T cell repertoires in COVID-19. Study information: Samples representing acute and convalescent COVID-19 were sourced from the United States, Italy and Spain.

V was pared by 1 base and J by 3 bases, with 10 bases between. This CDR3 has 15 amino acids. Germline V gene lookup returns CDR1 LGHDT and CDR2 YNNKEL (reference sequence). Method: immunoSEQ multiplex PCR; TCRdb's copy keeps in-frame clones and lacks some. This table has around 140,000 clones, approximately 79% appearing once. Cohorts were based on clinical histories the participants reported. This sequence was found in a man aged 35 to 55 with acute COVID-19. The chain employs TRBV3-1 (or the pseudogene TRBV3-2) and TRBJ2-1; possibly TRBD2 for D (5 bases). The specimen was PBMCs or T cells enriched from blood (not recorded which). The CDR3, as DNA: TGTGCCAGCAGCCAAGTAAGCCGGGGCTACAATGAGCAGTTCTTC. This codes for CASSQVSRGYNEQFF.